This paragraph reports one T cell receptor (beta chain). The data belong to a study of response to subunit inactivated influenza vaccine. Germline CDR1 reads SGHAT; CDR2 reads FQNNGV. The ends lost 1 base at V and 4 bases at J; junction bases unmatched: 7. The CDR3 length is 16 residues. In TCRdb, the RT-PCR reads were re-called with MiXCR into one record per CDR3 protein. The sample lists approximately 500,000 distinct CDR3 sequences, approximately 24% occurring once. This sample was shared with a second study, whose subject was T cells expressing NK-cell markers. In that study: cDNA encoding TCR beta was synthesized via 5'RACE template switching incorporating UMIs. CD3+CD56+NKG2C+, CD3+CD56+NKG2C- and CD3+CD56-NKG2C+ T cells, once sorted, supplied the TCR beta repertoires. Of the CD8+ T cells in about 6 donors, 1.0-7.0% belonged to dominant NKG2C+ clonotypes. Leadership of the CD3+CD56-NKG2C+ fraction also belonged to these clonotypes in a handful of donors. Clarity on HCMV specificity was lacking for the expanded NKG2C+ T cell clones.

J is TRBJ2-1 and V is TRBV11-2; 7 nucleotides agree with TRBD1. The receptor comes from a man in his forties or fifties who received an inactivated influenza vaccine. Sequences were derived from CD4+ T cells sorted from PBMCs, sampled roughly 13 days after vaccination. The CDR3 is CASSLGLQGDYNEQFF. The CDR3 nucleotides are TGTGCCAGCAGCTTAGGGTTGCAGGGGGATTACAATGAGCAGTTCTTC.